The clone carrying this TCR beta chain was counted a few times. Germline V lookup: CDR1 DFQATT, CDR2 SNEGSKA (reference sequence). The V gene lost 5 bases and the J gene lost 5 bases, with 7 bases spanning the gap. The length of the CDR3 is 11 residues. The data stem from a study of T-cell reconstitution after alpha-beta-depleted transplantation in children. The TCRbeta library incorporated unique molecular identifiers. TCRdb analysed the PCR reads with MiXCR anew, one entry per CDR3 protein. The table shows fewer than 550,000 distinct CDR3 sequences, with about a tenth occurring only once. The chain combines TRBV20-1 with TRBJ2-1; D perhaps matches TRBD2 (6 bases). Sequences were derived from PBMCs from the stem cell graft donor, sampled from the stem cell graft. The source is a human donor who donated a stem cell graft to a child with acute myeloid leukemia. CDR3 nucleotides: TGCAGTGCTGGCGGGGACAATGAGCAGTTCTTC. It is translated as CSAGGDNEQFF.